The rows below give T cell receptor beta chains drawn from one sample of a study of blood T cells in healthy people across ages. TCRdb re-called the 5' RACE reads through MiXCR, storing one row per CDR3 protein. The table records about 780,000 distinct CDR3 sequences, about half of them present only once. The sample comprised blood. These TCRs come from a man at least 80 years old in good health. Both conserved end residues are part of each CDR3. Fields, in order: D gene, J gene, clone size, V gene, CDR3 length, CDR3 DNA, CDR3 protein. A D gene is named only where the DNA matches it firmly. Some rows mark clone size as missing; the rest say once, few, many or name a class of expanded clone.

d_call: NA; j_call: TRBJ2-4; clone_size: NA; v_call: TRBV6-6; cdr3_length: 13; cdr3_nt: TGTGCCAGCAGTGACCCGGGGGCGGAGGAGCAGTACTTC; cdr3_aa: CASSDPGAEEQYF
d_call: NA; j_call: TRBJ2-2; clone_size: NA; v_call: TRBV19; cdr3_length: 13; cdr3_nt: TGTGCCAGCCGACCGTTAAACACCGGGGAGCTGTTTTTT; cdr3_aa: CASRPLNTGELFF
d_call: NA; j_call: TRBJ2-3; clone_size: NA; v_call: TRBV30; cdr3_length: 12; cdr3_nt: TGTGCCTGGGGAACTTACACAGATACGCAGTATTTT; cdr3_aa: CAWGTYTDTQYF
d_call: TRBD1; j_call: TRBJ1-6; clone_size: NA; v_call: TRBV6-2/TRBV6-3; cdr3_length: 14; cdr3_nt: TGTGCCAGCAGCCGGGACAGGTTTGGTTCACCCCTCCACTTT; cdr3_aa: CASSRDRFGSPLHF
d_call: TRBD2; j_call: TRBJ2-7; clone_size: NA; v_call: TRBV6-6; cdr3_length: 14; cdr3_nt: TGTGCCAGCAGCACGTGGGAGGGCCTCTCCGAGCAGTACTTC; cdr3_aa: CASSTWEGLSEQYF
d_call: NA; j_call: TRBJ2-4; clone_size: few; v_call: TRBV5-1; cdr3_length: 16; cdr3_nt: TGCGCCAGCAGCTTGGATGCAACAAATAACATAAACATTCAGTACTTC; cdr3_aa: CASSLDATNNINIQYF
d_call: TRBD1; j_call: TRBJ2-5; clone_size: NA; v_call: TRBV2; cdr3_length: 16; cdr3_nt: TGTGCCAGCAGTGAACAAGTGAGAGGGGGCGGCGAGACCCAGTACTTC; cdr3_aa: CASSEQVRGGGETQYF
d_call: TRBD2; j_call: TRBJ2-3; clone_size: NA; v_call: TRBV24-1; cdr3_length: 15; cdr3_nt: TGTGCCACCAGTGGGTACGGGAGGGGCACAGATACGCAGTATTTT; cdr3_aa: CATSGYGRGTDTQYF
d_call: TRBD1; j_call: TRBJ1-2; clone_size: NA; v_call: TRBV20-1; cdr3_length: 14; cdr3_nt: TGCAGTGCTTTAGATGGGACAGTGTACTATGGCTACACCTTC; cdr3_aa: CSALDGTVYYGYTF
d_call: TRBD1; j_call: TRBJ2-6; clone_size: NA; v_call: TRBV6-1; cdr3_length: 15; cdr3_nt: TGTGCCAGCAGTACACAGGGGGCTGGGGCCAACGTCCTGACTTTC; cdr3_aa: CASSTQGAGANVLTF
d_call: NA; j_call: TRBJ2-3; clone_size: NA; v_call: TRBV7-9; cdr3_length: 16; cdr3_nt: TGTGCCAGCAGTGATTCCCCCGTCGGGAACACAGATACGCAGTATTTT; cdr3_aa: CASSDSPVGNTDTQYF
d_call: TRBD1; j_call: TRBJ2-3; clone_size: few; v_call: TRBV18; cdr3_length: 15; cdr3_nt: TGTGCCAGCTCACCCGACAGGGGGCTCGCAGATACGCAGTATTTT; cdr3_aa: CASSPDRGLADTQYF
d_call: NA; j_call: TRBJ2-5; clone_size: many; v_call: TRBV7-2; cdr3_length: 15; cdr3_nt: TGTGCCAGCAGCCCCCGGCGCGGACCCAAAGAGACCCAGTACTTC; cdr3_aa: CASSPRRGPKETQYF
d_call: NA; j_call: TRBJ2-2; clone_size: few; v_call: TRBV5-1; cdr3_length: 16; cdr3_nt: TGCGCCAGCAGCCGAGCTTCGGACTACCTCACCGGGGAGCTGTTTTTT; cdr3_aa: CASSRASDYLTGELFF
d_call: NA; j_call: TRBJ2-7; clone_size: few; v_call: TRBV25-1; cdr3_length: 13; cdr3_nt: TGTGCCAGCAGTGAACTCAGCTCCTACGAGCAGTACTTC; cdr3_aa: CASSELSSYEQYF
d_call: NA; j_call: TRBJ2-7; clone_size: NA; v_call: TRBV12-5; cdr3_length: 16; cdr3_nt: TGTGCTAGTGGTTCCCGACCCGGGACATCTGTACCCGAGCAGTACTTC; cdr3_aa: CASGSRPGTSVPEQYF
d_call: NA; j_call: TRBJ2-7; clone_size: NA; v_call: TRBV27; cdr3_length: 14; cdr3_nt: TGTGCCAGCAGTCCTTCACGGGGCTCCTACGAGCAGTACTTC; cdr3_aa: CASSPSRGSYEQYF
d_call: NA; j_call: TRBJ1-2; clone_size: once; v_call: TRBV19; cdr3_length: 15; cdr3_nt: TGTGCCAGTAGTTTCGGGACTGAGGCTAACTATGGCTACACCTTC; cdr3_aa: CASSFGTEANYGYTF
d_call: TRBD2; j_call: TRBJ2-3; clone_size: NA; v_call: TRBV24-1; cdr3_length: 16; cdr3_nt: TGTGCCACCAGTGATTTGTCTAGCGGGAATACAGATACGCAGTATTTT; cdr3_aa: CATSDLSSGNTDTQYF
d_call: TRBD1; j_call: TRBJ1-2; clone_size: few; v_call: TRBV20-1; cdr3_length: 16; cdr3_nt: TGCAGTGCTAGAGATCCCTGGACAGGGTCAAACTATGGCTACACCTTC; cdr3_aa: CSARDPWTGSNYGYTF
d_call: TRBD1; j_call: TRBJ2-7; clone_size: few; v_call: TRBV20-1; cdr3_length: 14; cdr3_nt: TGCAGTGCTAGATCAGACAGGGGGCGGTACGAGCAGTACTTC; cdr3_aa: CSARSDRGRYEQYF
d_call: NA; j_call: TRBJ2-7; clone_size: once; v_call: TRBV7-2; cdr3_length: 13; cdr3_nt: TGTGCCAGCAGACCCAACGAGCACGACGAGCAGTACTTC; cdr3_aa: CASRPNEHDEQYF
d_call: NA; j_call: TRBJ2-7; clone_size: NA; v_call: TRBV20-1; cdr3_length: 12; cdr3_nt: TGCAGTGCTATCGAGGTCTCCTACGAGCAGTACTTC; cdr3_aa: CSAIEVSYEQYF
d_call: NA; j_call: TRBJ2-5; clone_size: NA; v_call: TRBV7-3; cdr3_length: 14; cdr3_nt: TGTGCCAGCAGCTCCCCCCAGGGGCGCGGTGAGCAGTACTTC; cdr3_aa: CASSSPQGRGEQYF
d_call: TRBD1; j_call: TRBJ2-7; clone_size: NA; v_call: TRBV11-1; cdr3_length: 12; cdr3_nt: TGTGCCGGCAGCTTAATCCAGGGGGCCCAGTACTTC; cdr3_aa: CAGSLIQGAQYF
d_call: NA; j_call: TRBJ2-7; clone_size: NA; v_call: TRBV18; cdr3_length: 14; cdr3_nt: TGTGCCAGCTCACCACCGAGCAGTCTGGGCGAGCAGTACTTC; cdr3_aa: CASSPPSSLGEQYF
d_call: TRBD1; j_call: TRBJ2-3; clone_size: few; v_call: TRBV7-9; cdr3_length: 15; cdr3_nt: TGTGCCAGCAGCTCCGGACAGGGAAGGACAGATACGCAGTATTTT; cdr3_aa: CASSSGQGRTDTQYF
d_call: TRBD1; j_call: TRBJ2-5; clone_size: few; v_call: TRBV10-3; cdr3_length: 13; cdr3_nt: TGTGCCACCCGGGACAGGGAGAAAGAGACCCAGTACTTC; cdr3_aa: CATRDREKETQYF
d_call: NA; j_call: TRBJ1-1; clone_size: NA; v_call: TRBV15; cdr3_length: 13; cdr3_nt: TGTGCCACCAGCAGAGACAGCAACACTGAAGCTTTCTTT; cdr3_aa: CATSRDSNTEAFF
d_call: NA; j_call: TRBJ2-1; clone_size: few; v_call: TRBV7-2; cdr3_length: 13; cdr3_nt: TGTGCCAGCACTGTCCGGGTCCACAATGAGCAGTTCTTC; cdr3_aa: CASTVRVHNEQFF
d_call: TRBD1; j_call: TRBJ2-7; clone_size: many; v_call: TRBV12-3/TRBV12-4; cdr3_length: 14; cdr3_nt: TGTGCCAGCAGTCGAACAGGGGGCGCGGACGAGCAGTACTTC; cdr3_aa: CASSRTGGADEQYF
d_call: TRBD2; j_call: TRBJ2-3; clone_size: NA; v_call: TRBV29-1; cdr3_length: 19; cdr3_nt: TGCAGCGTTGAAGACGGGGGACTAGCGGGAGGGCCCGACACAGATACGCAGTATTTT; cdr3_aa: CSVEDGGLAGGPDTDTQYF
d_call: TRBD2; j_call: TRBJ2-3; clone_size: NA; v_call: TRBV19; cdr3_length: 16; cdr3_nt: TGTGCCAGCACCCCAGTACTAGCGGGAGACCCAGATACGCAGTATTTT; cdr3_aa: CASTPVLAGDPDTQYF
d_call: TRBD1; j_call: TRBJ2-3; clone_size: NA; v_call: TRBV29-1; cdr3_length: 14; cdr3_nt: TGCAGCGCCGCGGTGACAGGGAACGCAGATACGCAGTATTTT; cdr3_aa: CSAAVTGNADTQYF
d_call: NA; j_call: TRBJ2-6; clone_size: many; v_call: TRBV20-1; cdr3_length: 14; cdr3_nt: TGCAGTGCTAGTGCGGTCTCTGGGGCCAACGTCCTGACTTTC; cdr3_aa: CSASAVSGANVLTF
d_call: NA; j_call: TRBJ1-1; clone_size: NA; v_call: TRBV7-6; cdr3_length: 14; cdr3_nt: TGTGCCAGCAGCGCCGGATTCCAGGACACTGAAGCTTTCTTT; cdr3_aa: CASSAGFQDTEAFF
d_call: NA; j_call: TRBJ2-1; clone_size: NA; v_call: TRBV25-1; cdr3_length: 13; cdr3_nt: TGTGCCAGCAGTGAAGGGCTAGGGAACGAGCAGTTCTTC; cdr3_aa: CASSEGLGNEQFF
d_call: NA; j_call: TRBJ1-2; clone_size: many; v_call: TRBV2; cdr3_length: 15; cdr3_nt: TGTGCCAGCAGAAAGACAGGCGAAACTAACTATGGCTACACCTTC; cdr3_aa: CASRKTGETNYGYTF
d_call: NA; j_call: TRBJ2-1; clone_size: NA; v_call: TRBV7-2; cdr3_length: 15; cdr3_nt: TGTGCCAGCAGCTTGGACGTATCTTCCTACAGTGAGCAGTTCTTC; cdr3_aa: CASSLDVSSYSEQFF
d_call: NA; j_call: TRBJ1-1; clone_size: NA; v_call: TRBV9; cdr3_length: 15; cdr3_nt: TGTGCCAGCAGCGTAGGTGAGGGGGGGAACACTGAAGCTTTCTTT; cdr3_aa: CASSVGEGGNTEAFF
d_call: TRBD2; j_call: TRBJ2-1; clone_size: few; v_call: TRBV20-1; cdr3_length: 17; cdr3_nt: TGCAGTGCTGCAAGTCCCTTAGCGGGATATACCTACAATGAGCAGTTCTTC; cdr3_aa: CSAASPLAGYTYNEQFF
d_call: NA; j_call: TRBJ2-1; clone_size: NA; v_call: TRBV2; cdr3_length: 13; cdr3_nt: TGTGCCAGCAGTGACCCTTTTCCGGGCCGGCAGTTCTTC; cdr3_aa: CASSDPFPGRQFF
d_call: TRBD1; j_call: TRBJ2-1; clone_size: few; v_call: TRBV29-1; cdr3_length: 13; cdr3_nt: TGCAGCGTTACCTTCCTGACAGGGGGTGAGCAGTTCTTC; cdr3_aa: CSVTFLTGGEQFF
d_call: TRBD1; j_call: TRBJ2-7; clone_size: NA; v_call: TRBV15; cdr3_length: 14; cdr3_nt: TGTGCCACCAGAACAGGGGGCGGGTCCTACGAGCAGTACTTC; cdr3_aa: CATRTGGGSYEQYF
d_call: TRBD2; j_call: TRBJ2-7; clone_size: NA; v_call: TRBV6-6; cdr3_length: 15; cdr3_nt: TGTGCCAGCAGCCTCGGCGGGGGTTTCTCCTACGAGCAGTACTTC; cdr3_aa: CASSLGGGFSYEQYF
d_call: NA; j_call: TRBJ2-2; clone_size: NA; v_call: TRBV9; cdr3_length: 13; cdr3_nt: TGTGCCAGCAGCGCGGGCCAGGGGTTGGGGCTGTTTTTT; cdr3_aa: CASSAGQGLGLFF
d_call: NA; j_call: TRBJ2-7; clone_size: NA; v_call: TRBV4-2; cdr3_length: 16; cdr3_nt: TGTGCCAGCAGCCAAAGCGGGTACTTGGGGCCCTACGAGCAGTACTTC; cdr3_aa: CASSQSGYLGPYEQYF
d_call: NA; j_call: TRBJ2-1; clone_size: NA; v_call: TRBV5-1; cdr3_length: 18; cdr3_nt: TGCGCCAGCAGCTTTCTTCCCTTCGGGTCAATCTCCTACAATGAGCAGTTCTTC; cdr3_aa: CASSFLPFGSISYNEQFF
d_call: TRBD1; j_call: TRBJ1-4; clone_size: NA; v_call: TRBV30; cdr3_length: 14; cdr3_nt: TGTGCCTGGGAGGAGACAGGGGTGCGAGAAAAACTGTTTTTT; cdr3_aa: CAWEETGVREKLFF
d_call: TRBD2; j_call: TRBJ2-3; clone_size: few; v_call: TRBV7-3; cdr3_length: 16; cdr3_nt: TGTGCCAGCAGCTCCCCGGGACTAGCGGGAGTGAATACGCAGTATTTT; cdr3_aa: CASSSPGLAGVNTQYF
d_call: NA; j_call: TRBJ2-1; clone_size: NA; v_call: TRBV7-2; cdr3_length: 14; cdr3_nt: TGTGCCAGCAGCCCCCGCCTTTCGGGATCTGAGCAGTTCTTC; cdr3_aa: CASSPRLSGSEQFF
d_call: TRBD1; j_call: TRBJ2-7; clone_size: NA; v_call: TRBV5-1; cdr3_length: 14; cdr3_nt: TGCGCCAGCAGCTTGGAGGACAGGGTCGGCGAGCAGTACTTC; cdr3_aa: CASSLEDRVGEQYF
d_call: NA; j_call: TRBJ2-1; clone_size: NA; v_call: TRBV9; cdr3_length: 12; cdr3_nt: TGTGCCAGCAGCTGGACCGGGGACTCCCAGTTCTTC; cdr3_aa: CASSWTGDSQFF
d_call: NA; j_call: TRBJ2-1; clone_size: NA; v_call: TRBV7-3; cdr3_length: 13; cdr3_nt: TGTGCCAGCAGACGTGGGAGGTCTCCTAATATGTTCTTC; cdr3_aa: CASRRGRSPNMFF